A selection of T cell receptor beta chains follows, all from one sample in a study of blood T cell repertoires in COVID-19. Repertoires were generated with immunoSEQ multiplex PCR, while TCRdb's copy carries only in-frame clones and drops some. Of roughly 270,000 clones detected, 85% appear once; the ten largest clones hold around 2.5%. Sequencing input: PBMCs or T cells enriched from blood (not recorded which). These receptors originate from a woman aged 45 to 65 who had recovered from COVID-19. Both conserved end residues are part of each CDR3. Fields, in order: J gene, clone size, D gene, V gene, CDR3 protein, CDR3 DNA. D genes are given only for firm matches. Size tells how often a clone was seen (once, few, many) or the class of an expanded clone, and some rows leave it out.

J: TRBJ2-7
size: many
D: .
V: TRBV27
CDR3: CASRTGHTYEQYF
DNA: TGTGCCAGCAGAACTGGACATACCTACGAGCAGTACTTC

J: TRBJ1-1
size: .
D: TRBD1
V: TRBV28
CDR3: CASPPPTGRVNTEAFF
DNA: TGTGCCAGCCCACCACCGACAGGGCGCGTGAACACTGAAGCTTTCTTT

J: TRBJ2-1
size: .
D: TRBD2
V: TRBV7-3
CDR3: CASSVSGGYNEQFF
DNA: TGTGCCAGCAGCGTGAGCGGGGGGTACAATGAGCAGTTCTTC

J: TRBJ1-2
size: .
D: .
V: TRBV27
CDR3: CASSLRGGGGYGYTF
DNA: TGTGCCAGCAGTTTACGGGGGGGAGGGGGCTATGGCTACACCTTC

J: TRBJ2-3
size: .
D: TRBD2
V: TRBV7-3
CDR3: CASSRGLAGGFADTQYF
DNA: TGTGCCAGCAGTCGAGGACTAGCGGGGGGATTTGCAGATACGCAGTATTTT

J: TRBJ2-3
size: once
D: TRBD1
V: TRBV4-2
CDR3: CASSQRGVTGGIPDTQYF
DNA: TGTGCCAGCAGCCAAAGGGGGGTGACAGGGGGTATACCAGATACGCAGTATTTT

J: TRBJ1-3
size: .
D: .
V: TRBV30
CDR3: CAWSSDSGNTIYF
DNA: TGTGCCTGGAGTAGCGACTCTGGAAACACCATATATTTT

J: TRBJ2-7
size: .
D: TRBD1
V: TRBV14
CDR3: CASRGQEASYEQYF
DNA: TGTGCCAGCAGGGGACAGGAGGCCTCCTACGAGCAGTACTTC

J: TRBJ1-2
size: .
D: .
V: TRBV6-5
CDR3: CASSRTGDYGYTF
DNA: TGTGCCAGCAGTCGTACCGGGGACTATGGCTACACCTTC

J: TRBJ1-1
size: many
D: TRBD1
V: TRBV13
CDR3: CASRWKGAKNTEAFF
DNA: TGTGCCAGCAGATGGAAGGGGGCGAAGAACACTGAAGCTTTCTTT

J: TRBJ1-1
size: .
D: TRBD1
V: TRBV7-8
CDR3: CASSLISPGTGRSGMNTEAFF
DNA: TGTGCCAGCAGCTTAATCTCCCCGGGGACAGGCCGCTCGGGGATGAACACTGAAGCTTTCTTT

J: TRBJ1-6
size: .
D: .
V: TRBV6-1
CDR3: CASSEASAGILPLHF
DNA: TGTGCCAGCAGTGAAGCGAGCGCGGGTATTCTACCCCTCCACTTT

J: TRBJ1-6
size: few
D: TRBD1
V: TRBV4-2
CDR3: CASSQNDRGQSPLHF
DNA: TGTGCCAGCAGCCAAAACGACAGGGGGCAATCACCCCTCCACTTT

J: TRBJ2-1
size: .
D: .
V: TRBV30
CDR3: CACLVGLSSYNEQFF
DNA: TGTGCCTGTTTAGTCGGACTGAGCTCCTACAATGAGCAGTTCTTC

J: TRBJ2-3
size: .
D: .
V: TRBV4-1
CDR3: CASSFPTDTQYF
DNA: TGCGCCAGCAGCTTCCCGACAGATACGCAGTATTTT

J: TRBJ2-7
size: .
D: .
V: TRBV18
CDR3: CASSPRLSGEFDEQYF
DNA: TGTGCCAGCTCACCACGGTTGTCGGGAGAATTTGACGAGCAGTACTTC

J: TRBJ1-2
size: .
D: TRBD1
V: TRBV19
CDR3: CASSPETGNYGYTF
DNA: TGTGCCAGTAGTCCCGAGACAGGGAACTATGGCTACACCTTC

J: TRBJ1-5
size: few
D: TRBD1
V: TRBV30
CDR3: CAWATGRNQPQHF
DNA: TGTGCCTGGGCGACAGGGCGAAATCAGCCCCAGCATTTT

J: TRBJ1-2
size: .
D: .
V: TRBV30
CDR3: CAWSDEVPNYGYTF
DNA: TGTGCCTGGAGTGACGAGGTGCCTAACTATGGCTACACCTTC

J: TRBJ2-3
size: .
D: .
V: TRBV20-1
CDR3: CSPTKGDTQYF
DNA: TGCAGTCCAACGAAGGGGGATACGCAGTATTTT

J: TRBJ1-1
size: .
D: TRBD1
V: TRBV19
CDR3: CASRTGANTEAFF
DNA: TGTGCCAGCCGGACAGGGGCGAACACTGAAGCTTTCTTT

J: TRBJ2-7
size: .
D: .
V: TRBV27
CDR3: CASRRDSSYEQYF
DNA: TGTGCCAGCAGGCGGGACAGCTCCTACGAGCAGTACTTC

J: TRBJ2-3
size: .
D: TRBD1
V: TRBV18
CDR3: CATWVRQGTLDTQYF
DNA: TGTGCCACCTGGGTAAGACAGGGGACTTTAGATACGCAGTATTTT

J: TRBJ2-3
size: .
D: .
V: TRBV4-3
CDR3: CASSQDRLTHTDTQYF
DNA: TGCGCCAGCAGCCAAGACAGACTTACCCACACAGATACGCAGTATTTT

J: TRBJ1-2
size: few
D: TRBD1
V: TRBV6-5
CDR3: CASSYTGTGDDGYTF
DNA: TGTGCCAGCAGTTACACGGGGACAGGGGATGATGGCTACACCTTC

J: TRBJ1-1
size: .
D: .
V: TRBV28
CDR3: CALAPGVGGEAFF
DNA: TGTGCCCTTGCCCCGGGGGTGGGGGGTGAAGCTTTCTTT

J: TRBJ2-1
size: .
D: TRBD2
V: TRBV4-1
CDR3: CASSQEGIAGGPLNEQFF
DNA: TGCGCCAGCAGCCAAGAGGGAATAGCGGGGGGGCCCCTCAATGAGCAGTTCTTC

J: TRBJ2-2
size: .
D: TRBD2
V: TRBV7-3
CDR3: CASSRGLAANTGELFF
DNA: TGTGCCAGCAGCAGGGGACTAGCGGCGAACACCGGGGAGCTGTTTTTT

J: TRBJ1-1
size: .
D: .
V: TRBV2
CDR3: CASRDTGLTEAFF
DNA: TGTGCCAGCAGAGATACAGGGTTGACTGAAGCTTTCTTT

J: TRBJ1-5
size: .
D: .
V: TRBV19
CDR3: CASRDFRNQPQHF
DNA: TGTGCCAGTAGGGACTTTCGCAATCAGCCCCAGCATTTT

J: TRBJ1-2
size: .
D: .
V: TRBV2
CDR3: CASSEAAIPGIGYTF
DNA: TGTGCCAGCAGTGAAGCGGCCATCCCGGGTATTGGCTACACCTTC

J: TRBJ2-4
size: .
D: TRBD1
V: TRBV20-1
CDR3: CSAIDRGSIQYF
DNA: TGCAGTGCTATTGACAGGGGATCCATTCAGTACTTC

J: TRBJ2-3
size: .
D: .
V: TRBV5-4
CDR3: CASSLEGGDTQYF
DNA: TGTGCCAGCAGCTTAGAGGGTGGAGATACGCAGTATTTT

J: TRBJ1-1
size: .
D: .
V: TRBV5-1
CDR3: CATSGGARNTEAFF
DNA: TGCGCCACCAGCGGAGGGGCGAGGAACACTGAAGCTTTCTTT

J: TRBJ1-1
size: few
D: .
V: TRBV5-6
CDR3: CASSLERGLGEAFF
DNA: TGTGCCAGCAGCTTGGAGAGAGGGCTCGGAGAAGCTTTCTTT